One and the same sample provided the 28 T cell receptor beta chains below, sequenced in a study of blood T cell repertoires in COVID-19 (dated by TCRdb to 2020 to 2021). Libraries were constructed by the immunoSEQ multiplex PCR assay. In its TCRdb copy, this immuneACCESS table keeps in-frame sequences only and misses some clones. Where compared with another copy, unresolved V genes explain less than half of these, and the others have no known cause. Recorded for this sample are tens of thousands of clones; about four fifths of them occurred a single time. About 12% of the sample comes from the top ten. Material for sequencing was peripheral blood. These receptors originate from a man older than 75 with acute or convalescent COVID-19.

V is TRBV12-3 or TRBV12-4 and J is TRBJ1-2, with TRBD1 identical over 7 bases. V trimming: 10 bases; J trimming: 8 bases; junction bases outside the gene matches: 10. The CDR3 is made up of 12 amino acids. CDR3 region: CATSTGVNGYTF. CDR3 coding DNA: TGTGCCACCTCTACAGGGGTGAACGGCTACACCTTC.

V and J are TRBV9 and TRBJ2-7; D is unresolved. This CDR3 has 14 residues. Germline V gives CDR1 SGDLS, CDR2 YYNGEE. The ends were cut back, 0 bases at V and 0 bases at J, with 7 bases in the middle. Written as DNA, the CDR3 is TGTGCCAGCAGCGTAGATACAGTCTCCTACGAGCAGTACTTC. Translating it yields CASSVDTVSYEQYF.

CDR3 amino acids: CASSLGASTDTQYF. The CDR3 nucleotides read TGTGCCAGCAGCCTCGGTGCTAGCACAGATACGCAGTATTTT. The chain recombines TRBV11-3 with TRBJ2-3; D gene unclear. The CDR3 runs to 14 residues. Germline CDR1 is SGHNT and CDR2 is YENEEA. V lost 5 bases, J lost 0 bases, and 9 bases lay in between.

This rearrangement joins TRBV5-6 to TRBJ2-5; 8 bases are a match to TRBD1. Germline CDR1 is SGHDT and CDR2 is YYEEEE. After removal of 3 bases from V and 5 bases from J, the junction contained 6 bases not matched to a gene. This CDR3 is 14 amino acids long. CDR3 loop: CASSSGQGAETQYF. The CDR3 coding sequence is TGTGCCAGCAGCTCCGGACAGGGAGCGGAGACCCAGTACTTC.

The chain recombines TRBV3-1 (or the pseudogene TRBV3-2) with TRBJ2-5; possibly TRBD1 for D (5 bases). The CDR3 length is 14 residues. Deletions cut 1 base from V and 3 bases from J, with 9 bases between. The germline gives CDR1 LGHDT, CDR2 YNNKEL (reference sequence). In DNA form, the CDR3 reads TGTGCCAGCAGCCAAGGCGACAGAGAAGAGACCCAGTACTTC. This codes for CASSQGDREETQYF.

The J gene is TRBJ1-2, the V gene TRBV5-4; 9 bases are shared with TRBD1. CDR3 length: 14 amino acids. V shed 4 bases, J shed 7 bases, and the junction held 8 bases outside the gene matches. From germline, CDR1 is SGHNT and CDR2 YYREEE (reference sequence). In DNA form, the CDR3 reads TGTGCCAGCAGCCCGGGGACAGGGAAGGGTGGCTACACCTTC. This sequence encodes CASSPGTGKGGYTF.

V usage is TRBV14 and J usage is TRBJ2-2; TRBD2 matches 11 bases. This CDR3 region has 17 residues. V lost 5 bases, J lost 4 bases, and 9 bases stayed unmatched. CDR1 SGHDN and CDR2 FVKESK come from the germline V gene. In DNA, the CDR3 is TGTGCCAGCAGCGGCCTAACTAGCGGGGGTGGCACCGGGGAGCTGTTTTTT. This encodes CASSGLTSGGGTGELFF.

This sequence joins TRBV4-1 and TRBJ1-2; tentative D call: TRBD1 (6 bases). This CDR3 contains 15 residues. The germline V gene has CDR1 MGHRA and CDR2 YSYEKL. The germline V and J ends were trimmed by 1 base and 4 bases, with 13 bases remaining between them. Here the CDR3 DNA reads TGCGCCAGCAGCCAAGGGGTGGGGGCGGGCTATGGCTACACCTTC. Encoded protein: CASSQGVGAGYGYTF.

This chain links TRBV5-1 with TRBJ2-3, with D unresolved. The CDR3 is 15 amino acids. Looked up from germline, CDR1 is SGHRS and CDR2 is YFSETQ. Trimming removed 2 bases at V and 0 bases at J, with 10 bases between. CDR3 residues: CASSLRAPSTDTQYF. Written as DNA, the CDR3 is TGCGCCAGCAGCTTACGAGCTCCTAGCACAGATACGCAGTATTTT. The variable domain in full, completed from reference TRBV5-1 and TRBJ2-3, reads KAGVTQTPRYLIKTRGQQVTLSCSPISGHRSVSWYQQTPGQGLQFLFEYFSETQRNKGNFPGRFSGRQFSNSRSEMNVSTLELGDSALYLCASSLRAPSTDTQYFGPGTRLTVL.

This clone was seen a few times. The CDR3 region has the DNA TGTGCCAGCAGACAGGGATATCAGCCCCAGCATTTT. This codes for CASRQGYQPQHF. The V and J genes are TRBV2 and TRBJ1-5, with D perhaps TRBD1 (6 bases). Trimming removed 6 bases at V and 5 bases at J, with 8 bases between. The CDR3 loop spans 12 amino acids. Germline V gives CDR1 SNHLY, CDR2 FYNNEI.

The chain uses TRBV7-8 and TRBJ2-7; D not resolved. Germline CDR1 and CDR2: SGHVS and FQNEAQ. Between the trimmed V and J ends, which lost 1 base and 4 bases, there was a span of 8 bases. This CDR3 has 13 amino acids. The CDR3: CASSLVSMYEQYF. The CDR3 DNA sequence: TGTGCCAGCAGCTTAGTGAGTATGTACGAGCAGTACTTC.

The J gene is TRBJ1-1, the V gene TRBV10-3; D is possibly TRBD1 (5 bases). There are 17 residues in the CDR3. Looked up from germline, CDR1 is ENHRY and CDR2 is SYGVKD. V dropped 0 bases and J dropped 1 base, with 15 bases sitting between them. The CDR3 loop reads CAISESSGLRRNTEAFF. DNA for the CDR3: TGTGCCATCAGTGAGTCATCAGGGCTGAGACGGAACACTGAAGCTTTCTTT.

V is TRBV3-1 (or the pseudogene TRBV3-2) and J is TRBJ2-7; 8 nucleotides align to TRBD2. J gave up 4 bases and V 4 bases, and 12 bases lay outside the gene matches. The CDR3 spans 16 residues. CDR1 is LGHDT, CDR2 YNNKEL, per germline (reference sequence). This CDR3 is CASSPQLGAGGYEQYF. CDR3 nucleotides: TGTGCCAGCAGCCCCCAATTAGGGGCGGGGGGATACGAGCAGTACTTC.

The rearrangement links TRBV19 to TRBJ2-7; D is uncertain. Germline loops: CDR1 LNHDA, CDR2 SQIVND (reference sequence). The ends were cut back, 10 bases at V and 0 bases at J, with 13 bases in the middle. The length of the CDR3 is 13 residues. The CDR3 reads CATRAVFSYEQYF. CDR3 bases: TGTGCCACTAGGGCAGTCTTCTCCTACGAGCAGTACTTC.

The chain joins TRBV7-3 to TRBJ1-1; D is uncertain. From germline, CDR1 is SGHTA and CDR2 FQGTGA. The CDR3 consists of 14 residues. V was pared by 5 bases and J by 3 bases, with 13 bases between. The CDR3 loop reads CASSPRLGDTEAFF. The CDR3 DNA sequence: TGTGCCAGCAGCCCCAGGTTGGGCGACACTGAAGCTTTCTTT.

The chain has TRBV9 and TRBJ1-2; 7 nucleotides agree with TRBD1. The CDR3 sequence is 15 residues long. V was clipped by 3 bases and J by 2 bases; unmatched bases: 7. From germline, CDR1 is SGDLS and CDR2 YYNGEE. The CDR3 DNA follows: TGTGCCAGCAGCGCGCCGAACAGGGGCAACTATGGCTACACCTTC. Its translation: CASSAPNRGNYGYTF.

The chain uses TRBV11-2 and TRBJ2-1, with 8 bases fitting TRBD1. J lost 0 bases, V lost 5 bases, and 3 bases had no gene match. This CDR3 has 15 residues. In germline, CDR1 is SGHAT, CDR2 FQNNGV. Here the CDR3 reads CASSQTGGSYNEQFF. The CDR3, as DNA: TGTGCCAGCAGCCAAACAGGGGGCTCCTACAATGAGCAGTTCTTC. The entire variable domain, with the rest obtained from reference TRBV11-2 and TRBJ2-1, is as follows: EAGVAQSPRYKIIEKRQSVAFWCNPISGHATLYWYQQILGQGPKLLIQFQNNGVVDDSQLPKDRFSAERLKGVDSTLKIQPAKLEDSAVYLCASSQTGGSYNEQFFGPGTRLTVL.

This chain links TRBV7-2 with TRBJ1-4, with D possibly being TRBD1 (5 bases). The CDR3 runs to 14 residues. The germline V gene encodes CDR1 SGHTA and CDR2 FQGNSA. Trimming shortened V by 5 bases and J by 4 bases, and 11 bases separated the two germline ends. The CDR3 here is CASSPGGINEKLFF. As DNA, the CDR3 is TGTGCCAGCAGCCCGGGGGGGATTAATGAAAAACTGTTTTTT.

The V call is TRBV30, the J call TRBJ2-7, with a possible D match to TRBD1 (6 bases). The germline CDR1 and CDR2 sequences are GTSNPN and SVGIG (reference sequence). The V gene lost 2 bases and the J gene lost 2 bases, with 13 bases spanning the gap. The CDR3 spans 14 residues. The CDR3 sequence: CAWSYQGPTYEQYF. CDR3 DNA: TGTGCCTGGAGTTACCAGGGGCCTACCTACGAGCAGTACTTC.

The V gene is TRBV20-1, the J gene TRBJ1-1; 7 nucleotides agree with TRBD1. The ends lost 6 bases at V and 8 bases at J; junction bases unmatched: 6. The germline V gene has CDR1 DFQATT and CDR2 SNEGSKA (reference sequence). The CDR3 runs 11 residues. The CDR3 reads CSARGESEAFF. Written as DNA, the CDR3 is TGCAGTGCCAGGGGGGAATCAGAAGCTTTCTTT.

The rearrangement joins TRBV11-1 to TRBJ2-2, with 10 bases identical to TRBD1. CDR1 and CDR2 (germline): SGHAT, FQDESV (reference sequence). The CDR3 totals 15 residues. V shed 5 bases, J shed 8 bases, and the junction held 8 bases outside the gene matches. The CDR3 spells CASSGDRGRRGELFF. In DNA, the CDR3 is TGTGCCAGCAGCGGTGACAGGGGGCGGAGAGGGGAGCTGTTTTTT.

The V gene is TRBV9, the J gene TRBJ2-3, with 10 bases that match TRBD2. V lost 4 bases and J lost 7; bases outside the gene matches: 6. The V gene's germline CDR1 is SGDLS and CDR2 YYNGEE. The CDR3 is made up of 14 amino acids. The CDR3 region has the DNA TGTGCCAGCAGCTTAAGCGGGGGGGCAAATACGCAGTATTTT. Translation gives CASSLSGGANTQYF. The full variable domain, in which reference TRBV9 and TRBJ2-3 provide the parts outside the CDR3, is DSGVTQTPKHLITATGQRVTLRCSPRSGDLSVYWYQQSLDQGLQFLIQYYNGEERAKGNILERFSAQQFPDLHSELNLSSLELGDSALYFCASSLSGGANTQYFGPGTRLTVL.

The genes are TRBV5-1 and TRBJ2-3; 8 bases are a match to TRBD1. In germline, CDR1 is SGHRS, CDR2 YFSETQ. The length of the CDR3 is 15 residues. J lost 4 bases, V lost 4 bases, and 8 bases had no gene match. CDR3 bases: TGCGCCAGCAGCGCTGACAGGGGTAGTCCAGATACGCAGTATTTT. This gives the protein CASSADRGSPDTQYF.

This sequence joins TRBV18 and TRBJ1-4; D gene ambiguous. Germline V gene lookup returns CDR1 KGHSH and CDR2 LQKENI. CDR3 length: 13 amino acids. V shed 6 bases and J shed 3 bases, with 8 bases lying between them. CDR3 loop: CASSTSSNEKLFF. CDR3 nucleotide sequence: TGTGCCAGCTCGACATCGTCTAATGAAAAACTGTTTTTT.

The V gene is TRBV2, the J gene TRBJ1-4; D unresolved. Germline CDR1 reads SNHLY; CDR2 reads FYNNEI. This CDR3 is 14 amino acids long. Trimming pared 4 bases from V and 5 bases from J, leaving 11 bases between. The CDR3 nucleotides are TGTGCCAGCAGTGGGAGGACGGGGAATGAAAAACTGTTTTTT. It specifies CASSGRTGNEKLFF. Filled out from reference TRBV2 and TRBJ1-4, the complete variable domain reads EPEVTQTPSHQVTQMGQEVILRCVPISNHLYFYWYRQILGQKVEFLVSFYNNEISEKSEIFDDQFSVERPDGSNFTLKIRSTKLEDSAMYFCASSGRTGNEKLFFGSGTQLSVL.

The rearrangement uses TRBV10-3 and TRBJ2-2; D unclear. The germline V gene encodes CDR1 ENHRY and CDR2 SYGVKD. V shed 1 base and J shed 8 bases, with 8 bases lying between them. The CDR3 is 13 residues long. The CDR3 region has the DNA TGTGCCATCAGTGAGTTTCTAGTAGGGGAGCTGTTTTTT. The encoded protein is CAISEFLVGELFF.

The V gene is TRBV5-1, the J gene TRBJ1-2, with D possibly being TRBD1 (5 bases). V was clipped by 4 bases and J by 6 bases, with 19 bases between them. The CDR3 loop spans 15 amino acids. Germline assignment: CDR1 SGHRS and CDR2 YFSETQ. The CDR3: CASSPQEGSKDGYTF. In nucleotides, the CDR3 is TGCGCCAGCAGCCCACAGGAGGGGTCGAAGGATGGCTACACCTTC.

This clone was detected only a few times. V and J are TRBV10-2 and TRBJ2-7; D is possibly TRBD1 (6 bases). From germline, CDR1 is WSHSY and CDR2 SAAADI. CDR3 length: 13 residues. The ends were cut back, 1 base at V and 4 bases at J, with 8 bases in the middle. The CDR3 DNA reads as TGCGCCAGCAGTGAGTACCAGGGGTACGAGCAGTACTTC. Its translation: CASSEYQGYEQYF.